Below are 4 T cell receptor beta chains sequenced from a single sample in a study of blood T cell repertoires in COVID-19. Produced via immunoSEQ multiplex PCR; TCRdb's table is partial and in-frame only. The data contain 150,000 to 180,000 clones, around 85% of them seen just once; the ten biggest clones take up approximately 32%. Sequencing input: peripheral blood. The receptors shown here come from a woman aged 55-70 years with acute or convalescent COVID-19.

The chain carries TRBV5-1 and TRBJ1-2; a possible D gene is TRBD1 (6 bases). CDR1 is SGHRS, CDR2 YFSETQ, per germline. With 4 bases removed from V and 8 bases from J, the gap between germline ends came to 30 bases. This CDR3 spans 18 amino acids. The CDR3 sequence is CASSITSGTRGLEEGYTF. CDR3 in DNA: TGCGCCAGCAGCATAACATCCGGGACAAGGGGCCTGGAAGAGGGCTACACCTTC.

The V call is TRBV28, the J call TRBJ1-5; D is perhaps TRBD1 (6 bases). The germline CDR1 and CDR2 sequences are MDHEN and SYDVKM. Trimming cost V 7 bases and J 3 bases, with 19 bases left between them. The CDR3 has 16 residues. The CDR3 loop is CASTSQGSPYNQPQHF. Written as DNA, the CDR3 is TGTGCCAGCACTTCACAGGGCTCCCCTTACAATCAGCCCCAGCATTTT.

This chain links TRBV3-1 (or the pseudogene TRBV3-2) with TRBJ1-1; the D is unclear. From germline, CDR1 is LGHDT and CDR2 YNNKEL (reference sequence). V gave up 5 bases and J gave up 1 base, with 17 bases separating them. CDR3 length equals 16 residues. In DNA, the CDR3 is TGTGCCAGCAGCGAGTCCCCGGTACTCCCGAACACTGAAGCTTTCTTT. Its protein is CASSESPVLPNTEAFF.

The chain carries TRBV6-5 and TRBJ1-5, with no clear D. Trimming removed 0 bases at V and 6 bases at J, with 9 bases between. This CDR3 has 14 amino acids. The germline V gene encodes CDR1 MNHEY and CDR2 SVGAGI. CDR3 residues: CASSYSNSVQPQHF. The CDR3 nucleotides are TGTGCCAGCAGTTACTCAAACTCGGTTCAGCCCCAGCATTTT.